This T cell receptor (beta chain) was sequenced for a study of blood T cell repertoires in COVID-19. Produced via immunoSEQ multiplex PCR; TCRdb's table is partial and in-frame only. The table has about 130,000 clones, 80% seen once. Trimming cost V 2 bases and J 2 bases, with 7 bases left between them. CDR1 is SGDLS and CDR2 is YYNGEE in the germline V gene. CDR3 length: 13 amino acids. This chain uses TRBV9 with TRBJ1-2; D is perhaps TRBD1 (6 bases). The sequence was obtained from a man between 65 and 79 years old with acute or convalescent COVID-19. What was sequenced was peripheral blood. This CDR3 reads CASSVDSNYGYTF. For the CDR3, the DNA is TGTGCCAGCAGCGTGGACAGCAACTATGGCTACACCTTC.